This entry features one TCR beta chain sequence. This sample was taken from a study of human T cells and chemical hapten exposure. For the study at large: Chiefly women, the patients showed alopecia areata, totalis or universalis.

Described time point: patch test 2, 6 weeks after DPC sensitization. Treatment reported: therapeutic diphenylcyclopropenone sensitization with weekly scalp DPC. This CDR3 is built from 12 residues. With 7 bases removed from V and 5 bases from J, the gap between germline ends came to 12 bases. Germline CDR1 SQVTM, CDR2 ANQGSEA. TCRdb re-called the RACE reads through MiXCR, storing one row per CDR3 protein. The profile shows under 85,000 distinct CDR3 sequences, 10% to 13% of them singletons. The sequenced sample was whole blood, obtained in connection with sensitization to the hapten diphenylcyclopropenone (DPC). The rearrangement uses TRBV29-1 and TRBJ2-1; D remains unclear. This clonotype originated in a woman aged 45-65 years with alopecia areata. Some clones in this sample may be carry-over from other donors' samples. The CDR3 protein is CSASPTDNEQFF. The CDR3 nucleotides are TGCAGCGCTTCCCCTACCGACAATGAGCAGTTCTTC.